The T cell receptor (beta chain) described here comes from a study of blood T cell repertoires in COVID-19 (dated by TCRdb to about 2020). As for the study more broadly: The collaborator samples originated in the United States, Italy and Spain and spanned the acute and convalescent phases of COVID-19. HLA class I and class II types, where available, came from metadata supplied by the sample provider rather than from assay-based typing. The repertoires were released in a freely available public database intended as a resource for research on the immune response to SARS-CoV-2. The samples were drawn from the first 160 participants of the ongoing ImmuneRACE study and from 1,200 or so subjects provided by 6 global collaborators. Subjects who had been exposed to COVID-19, were actively infected with it, or had recovered from it provided the deeply sampled blood TCRbeta repertoires that made up the dataset. The material from the prospective study consisted of cDNA or gDNA derived from T cells, B-cell-depleted T cells, or PBMCs. The sample metadata nearly always contained a de-identified subject ID, COVID-19 status, age in years and sex.

The immunoSEQ Assay, a bias-controlled multiplex PCR, was used to amplify TCRbeta CDR3 regions from genomic DNA. Per the source publication's procedure: Within the assay, amplification of reference gene primers was used to estimate how many nucleated cells each sample contained. To quantify the absolute abundance of each unique TCRbeta CDR3 rearrangement, sequence reads were collapsed and filtered. Productive Simpson clonality was computed per sample as the square root of Simpson's diversity index over productive rearrangements. In TCRdb, the immuneACCESS table is reduced to in-frame sequences with V and J assigned. These tables do not hold every clone; where another copy was compared, an unresolved V gene accounts for under half, and the others remain unexplained. The DNA gave D and trimming, while V, J and clone size come from that table. The sample table records approximately 64,000 clones; more than 70% of these occur just once. The ten largest clones add up to roughly 4% of the sample.

The research as a whole found: The amount of clinical and demographic metadata varied by source and participant and was provided uncurated.

This clone was seen only once. There is no known antigen for this receptor. Per-nucleotide qualities are absent, and no much larger clonotype sits a single base away. Collaborating institutions collected whole blood in K2EDTA tubes following their own protocols. For TCRbeta analysis, collaborators shipped samples as frozen whole blood, isolated PBMCs, or DNA extracted from either of those sample types. A distance of 11 bases separates the germline ends of V and J, which lose 1 base and 8 bases respectively. The CDR3 measures 13 amino acids from cysteine to phenylalanine. Only the CDR3 part of the read is kept: 39 bases, read in frame from the first base. CDR1 and CDR2, looked up from the germline V gene, are MGHRA and YSYEKL.

The chain employs TRBV4-1 and TRBJ1-2; the D gene assignment is ambiguous. Specimen: peripheral blood. This receptor was taken from a man between 65 and 85 years old with acute or convalescent COVID-19. CDR3 protein: CASSQGLGSGYTF. In nucleotides, the sequence is TGCGCCAGCAGCCAAGGTTTAGGGAGCGGCTACACCTTC.